These 28 T cell receptor beta chains came from one sample sequenced in a study of cytomegalovirus exposure and HLA in healthy donors. Primers included in the PCR were 60 Vbeta and 13 Jbeta primers. The method was immunoSEQ multiplex PCR; TCRdb's version includes in-frame clones alone and lacks a portion of them. Of tens of thousands of clones in the sample, more than 80% were seen once. The sequencing sample was made of PBMCs. These receptors all come from a woman in her thirties in good health and CMV-seronegative.

This clone was seen only a few times. V and J are TRBV5-1 and TRBJ2-5; TRBD2 agrees at 12 bases. The germline V gene has CDR1 SGHRS and CDR2 YFSETQ. The CDR3 length is 15 residues. After removal of 3 bases from V and 1 base from J, the junction contained 1 base not matched to a gene. CDR3 residues: CASSSGLAGQETQYF. The DNA of the CDR3 is TGCGCCAGCAGCTCGGGACTAGCGGGCCAAGAGACCCAGTACTTC. Full variable domain (remainder filled in from reference TRBV5-1 and TRBJ2-5): KAGVTQTPRYLIKTRGQQVTLSCSPISGHRSVSWYQQTPGQGLQFLFEYFSETQRNKGNFPGRFSGRQFSNSRSEMNVSTLELGDSALYLCASSSGLAGQETQYFGPGTRLLVL.

DNA of the CDR3: TGTGCCAGCAGCTTATCAGGGGCCGCGAACACCGGGGAGCTGTTTTTT. It is translated as CASSLSGAANTGELFF. The chain joins TRBV7-2 to TRBJ2-2; D might be TRBD1 (6 bases). Germline CDR1 reads SGHTA; CDR2 reads FQGNSA. The CDR3 has 16 amino acids. The V and J ends lost 2 bases and 0 bases respectively, with 10 bases between them. Filled out from reference TRBV7-2 and TRBJ2-2, the complete variable domain reads GAGVSQSPSNKVTEKGKDVELRCDPISGHTALYWYRQSLGQGLEFLIYFQGNSAPDKSGLPSDRFSAERTGGSVSTLTIQRTQQEDSAVYLCASSLSGAANTGELFFGEGSRLTVL.

The chain has TRBV23-1 and TRBJ1-2; 9 bases agree with TRBD1. TRBV23-1 is assigned to the ORF class and has an uncertain function. V lost 2 bases, J lost 8 bases, and 9 bases stayed unmatched. CDR3 length: 15 residues. As DNA, the CDR3 is TGCGCCAGCAGTCAACTAGTGGGACAGGGAGGGGGCTACACCTTC. This codes for CASSQLVGQGGGYTF.

The DNA of the CDR3 is TGTGCCAGTAGTACTAGCGGATTTGGGGGAGAGACCCAGTACTTC. Translating it yields CASSTSGFGGETQYF. The chain employs TRBV19 and TRBJ2-5, with 7 bases that match TRBD2. The junction had 9 bases not matched to a gene; V was cut back by 4 bases and J by 4 bases. The CDR3 has 15 amino acids. The V gene's germline CDR1 is LNHDA and CDR2 SQIVND (reference sequence).

The genes are TRBV7-3 and TRBJ2-1; 7 nucleotides match TRBD1. Trimming removed 5 bases from V and 5 bases from J; junction bases left unmatched: 6. Germline loops: CDR1 SGHTA, CDR2 FQGTGA. The CDR3 totals 14 residues. This chain's CDR3 is CASSGLGGHNEQFF. CDR3 in DNA: TGTGCCAGCAGCGGCCTAGGGGGCCACAATGAGCAGTTCTTC. Looking up the rest from reference TRBV7-3 and TRBJ2-1 gives the full variable domain: GAGVSQTPSNKVTEKGKYVELRCDPISGHTALYWYRQSLGQGPEFLIYFQGTGAADDSGLPNDRFFAVRPEGSVSTLKIQRTERGDSAVYLCASSGLGGHNEQFFGPGTRLTVL.

The chain uses TRBV28 and TRBJ1-5, with D possibly matching TRBD1 (6 bases). The ends were cut back, 3 bases at V and 8 bases at J, with 17 bases in the middle. Germline CDR1 is MDHEN and CDR2 is SYDVKM. The length of the CDR3 is 15 residues. DNA for the CDR3: TGTGCCAGCAGTTTGCCTCAGGGGTTTAGCGAGCCCCAGCATTTT. This sequence encodes CASSLPQGFSEPQHF.

This rearrangement joins TRBV18 to TRBJ2-2, with TRBD1 identical over 8 bases. This CDR3 is 16 amino acids long. Losses at the gene ends were 3 bases for V and 3 bases for J; bases not matched to a gene: 6. Germline lookup yields CDR1 KGHSH and CDR2 LQKENI. CDR3 sequence (DNA): TGTGCCAGCTCACCTCCCGGACAGGGCGACACCGGGGAGCTGTTTTTT. This codes for CASSPPGQGDTGELFF.

This chain joins TRBV5-1 and TRBJ2-5, with 8 bases fitting TRBD2. Germline trimming cut 0 bases from V and 5 bases from J; bases unmatched to any gene: 6. CDR3 size: 15 residues. Germline loops: CDR1 SGHRS, CDR2 YFSETQ. This chain's CDR3 is CASSLGAGAAETQYF. CDR3 DNA: TGCGCCAGCAGCTTGGGAGCGGGAGCTGCCGAGACCCAGTACTTC.

The chain has TRBV4-2 and TRBJ2-2; D might be TRBD2 (6 bases). The CDR3 has 16 amino acids. V lost 5 bases and J lost 6, with 19 bases in between. Per germline, CDR1 LGHNA and CDR2 YNFKEQ. CDR3 nucleotides: TGTGCCAGCAGCGAAAGACTAGTACTAGGGGCCGGGGAGCTGTTTTTT. Residues: CASSERLVLGAGELFF.

The chain joins TRBV28 to TRBJ1-1; 9 bases line up with TRBD1. There are 16 residues in the CDR3. Germline V gives CDR1 MDHEN, CDR2 SYDVKM. V shed 5 bases and J 2 bases; nucleotides not matched to a gene: 9. The CDR3 DNA sequence: TGTGCCAGCAGTCTTCTCCCGGGACAGGGAAACACTGAAGCTTTCTTT. Its protein product is CASSLLPGQGNTEAFF. Variable domain in full (rest from reference TRBV28 and TRBJ1-1): DVKVTQSSRYLVKRTGEKVFLECVQDMDHENMFWYRQDPGLGLRLIYFSYDVKMKEKGDIPEGYSVSREKKERFSLILESASTNQTSMYLCASSLLPGQGNTEAFFGQGTRLTVV.

The chain couples TRBV29-1 to TRBJ1-2; D is uncertain. V was clipped by 7 bases and J by 3 bases, with 12 bases between them. The CDR3 consists of 12 residues. Germline assignment: CDR1 SQVTM and CDR2 ANQGSEA. The CDR3: CSAPEVHYGYTF. CDR3 in DNA: TGCAGCGCCCCGGAGGTCCACTATGGCTACACCTTC.

The V gene is TRBV6-6, the J gene TRBJ2-5, with D possibly being TRBD2 (6 bases). Germline CDR1 is MNHNY and CDR2 is SVGAGI (reference sequence). Between the trimmed V and J ends, which lost 2 bases and 10 bases, there was a span of 14 bases. The CDR3 is made up of 13 amino acids. CDR3 nucleotide sequence: TGTGCCAGCAGTTACGGGCGGGGCGGGGACCAGTACTTC. Translating it yields CASSYGRGGDQYF.

In nucleotides, the CDR3 is TGTGCCAGCACAACAGGGGGTACGCAGTATTTT. This sequence encodes CASTTGGTQYF. The chain combines TRBV19 with TRBJ2-3, with 8 bases matching TRBD1. Looked up from germline, CDR1 is LNHDA and CDR2 is SQIVND (reference sequence). V was pared by 9 bases and J by 8 bases, with 4 bases of the junction left unmatched. The CDR3 spans 11 residues.

V and J are TRBV6-5 and TRBJ2-5; possible D gene TRBD1, 6 bases. The J call may be faulty, since TRBJ2-7 better matches the DNA end. Germline V gives CDR1 MNHEY, CDR2 SVGAGI. The CDR3 is 15 amino acids. CDR3 nucleotide sequence: TGTGCCAGCAGTTACGCCCAGGGGACCACCTACGAGCAGTACTTC. Translating it yields CASSYAQGTTYEQYF.

A remark on this clone: Germline is not matched at one junction end, which may reflect a read error. This rearrangement joins TRBV7-8 to TRBJ2-7; 12 nucleotides line up with TRBD1. CDR3 length equals 15 residues. Germline assignment: CDR1 SGHVS and CDR2 FQNEAQ. The DNA for the CDR3 is TGTGCCAGCAGCCAAAGACCGGGACAGGGGGCTAGCGGAGACTTC. This encodes CASSQRPGQGASGDF.

The gene calls are TRBV18 and TRBJ2-5, with D uncertain. Gene TRBJ2-7 matches the end of the DNA better, so the J call may be wrong. Per the germline V gene, CDR1 is KGHSH and CDR2 is LQKENI. The CDR3 sequence is 15 residues long. The CDR3 loop is CASSPELVSSYEQYF. The CDR3 coding sequence is TGTGCCAGCTCACCCGAACTGGTGAGCTCCTACGAGCAGTACTTC.

V gene TRBV6-4 combines with J gene TRBJ1-1; 7 bases are shared with TRBD1. CDR1 is MRHNA and CDR2 is SNTAGT in the germline V gene. CDR3 length: 14 amino acids. V trimming: 6 bases; J trimming: 3 bases; junction bases outside the gene matches: 7. CDR3 bases: TGTGCCAGCAGGGCAGGGGGTTCTTACACTGAAGCTTTCTTT. This translates into CASRAGGSYTEAFF.

This chain links TRBV28 with TRBJ1-3; D is ambiguous. The CDR3 consists of 15 residues. Germline assignment: CDR1 MDHEN and CDR2 SYDVKM. V was shortened by 5 bases and J by 3 bases, with 14 bases between the two germline ends. DNA of the CDR3: TGTGCCAGCAGTAACACAGAGCCAGGTGGAAACACCATATATTTT. Its translation is CASSNTEPGGNTIYF. The variable domain in full, completed from reference TRBV28 and TRBJ1-3, reads DVKVTQSSRYLVKRTGEKVFLECVQDMDHENMFWYRQDPGLGLRLIYFSYDVKMKEKGDIPEGYSVSREKKERFSLILESASTNQTSMYLCASSNTEPGGNTIYFGEGSWLTVV.

The V call is TRBV6-6, the J call TRBJ1-2; TRBD1 might be the D (6 bases). This CDR3 contains 13 residues. Germline CDR1 is MNHNY and CDR2 is SVGAGI (reference sequence). V was cut by 5 bases and J by 8 bases, with 15 bases left in between. The CDR3 loop is CASSPIGGGGYTF. DNA for the CDR3: TGTGCCAGCAGTCCGATTGGGGGGGGCGGCTACACCTTC.

V is TRBV29-1 and J is TRBJ2-7, with a weak D call TRBD2 (6 bases). The CDR3 sequence is 12 residues long. The V end lost 3 bases, the J end lost 5 bases, and 11 bases lay between the germline ends. The germline gives CDR1 SQVTM, CDR2 ANQGSEA. CDR3 protein: CSVDTASDEQYF. In DNA, the CDR3 is TGCAGCGTTGACACGGCTAGCGACGAGCAGTACTTC.

In the case of this clone: The identical CDR3 is also encoded by other nucleotide sequences in the sample. The rearrangement joins TRBV19 to TRBJ2-7; 10 bases are shared with TRBD2. The CDR3 consists of 14 residues. V shed 6 bases, J shed 6 bases, and the junction held 8 bases outside the gene matches. The germline gives CDR1 LNHDA, CDR2 SQIVND (reference sequence). CDR3 sequence reads: CASSSKREGGEQYF. CDR3 sequence (DNA): TGTGCCAGTAGCTCAAAGCGGGAGGGCGGCGAGCAGTACTTC.

V gene TRBV28 combines with J gene TRBJ1-4, with TRBD1 as a possible D gene (5 bases). With 4 bases removed from V and 5 bases from J, the gap between germline ends came to 14 bases. CDR3 length: 15 amino acids. Germline assignment: CDR1 MDHEN and CDR2 SYDVKM. The CDR3 sequence: CASSSPGGGNEKLFF. For the CDR3, the DNA is TGTGCCAGCAGTTCCCCGGGGGGAGGAAATGAAAAACTGTTTTTT.

The J gene is TRBJ2-1, the V gene TRBV5-5; 13 nucleotides align to TRBD2. Germline V lookup: CDR1 SGHKS, CDR2 YYEKEE (reference sequence). This CDR3 region has 15 residues. V shed 4 bases and J 7 bases; nucleotides not matched to a gene: 5. The CDR3 coding sequence is TGTGCCAGCAGCCGCCCGGGACTAGCGGGGAATGAGCAGTTCTTC. It is translated as CASSRPGLAGNEQFF.

Note on this clone: Other DNA sequences of this sample code for an identical CDR3. CDR3 in DNA: TGCGCCAGCAGCCTTCAGGGGAACACTGAAGCTTTCTTT. This codes for CASSLQGNTEAFF. The chain has TRBV5-1 and TRBJ1-1; D perhaps matches TRBD1 (5 bases). The V end was cut by 4 bases, the J end by 1 base, with 8 bases between. The CDR3 covers 13 residues. Germline values: CDR1 SGHRS, CDR2 YFSETQ.

This rearrangement joins TRBV2 to TRBJ2-1, with D hard to call. Trimming shortened V by 6 bases and J by 0 bases, and 15 bases separated the two germline ends. The CDR3 length is 16 residues. The germline V gene has CDR1 SNHLY and CDR2 FYNNEI. The DNA of the CDR3 is TGTGCCAGCAGGAAGACGACACCCGCCTCCTACAATGAGCAGTTCTTC. It yields the protein CASRKTTPASYNEQFF.

J is TRBJ1-1 and V is TRBV19, with D maybe TRBD1 (5 bases). The germline V gene encodes CDR1 LNHDA and CDR2 SQIVND (reference sequence). V was clipped by 8 bases and J by 0 bases, with 13 bases between them. CDR3 length: 14 amino acids. CDR3 in DNA: TGTGCCAGTCAGGGTGGGGATATGAACACTGAAGCTTTCTTT. Amino acids: CASQGGDMNTEAFF.

In this sample, this clone turned up a few times. This sequence joins TRBV6-5 and TRBJ1-1; possibly TRBD1 for D (6 bases). The germline V and J ends were trimmed by 7 bases and 3 bases, with 15 bases remaining between them. The CDR3 has 14 amino acids. Germline CDR1 is MNHEY and CDR2 is SVGAGI. This chain's CDR3 is CASNRGGWDTEAFF. The CDR3 DNA reads TGTGCCAGCAATCGGGGGGGCTGGGACACTGAAGCTTTCTTT.

The V gene is TRBV4-1, the J gene TRBJ1-4, with 7 bases matching TRBD1. V dropped 4 bases and J dropped 3; count of bases not matched to a gene: 5. The germline V gene encodes CDR1 MGHRA and CDR2 YSYEKL. The CDR3 is made up of 15 amino acids. The CDR3 here is CASSPWTGPNEKLFF. CDR3 nucleotides: TGCGCCAGCAGCCCTTGGACAGGCCCTAATGAAAAACTGTTTTTT.